This TCR beta chain originates from a study of T cell responses to AZD1222 COVID-19 vaccine. Samples with a second dose at about 4 or about 12 weeks were pooled together. Details on this clone: Its target is not known.

Notes on the study in general: The donor group comprised mostly white British people and more females; the analysis possibly underestimated clonal diversity. Only five to seven individuals given AZD1222 were seropositive at baseline.

This table comes from immunoSEQ multiplex PCR, and its TCRdb copy is limited to in-frame clones, with some not included. The sample has 75,000 to 90,000 clones; under 95% are singletons. This sample comprised peripheral blood, obtained 28 days after the second AZD1222 dose. This sequence was found in an adult who received the AZD1222 COVID-19 vaccine.

CDR3 amino acids: CASSVEAGGRGTQYF. Here the CDR3 DNA reads TGTGCCAGCAGCGTAGAAGCGGGAGGGCGTGGGACCCAGTACTTC. J is TRBJ2-5 and V is TRBV9, with 10 nucleotides matching TRBD2. Per the germline V gene, CDR1 is SGDLS and CDR2 is YYNGEE. V trimming: 0 bases; J trimming: 7 bases; junction bases outside the gene matches: 6. There are 15 residues in the CDR3.